A selection of T cell receptor beta chains follows, all from one sample in a study of blood T cell repertoires in COVID-19. Assay: immunoSEQ multiplex PCR; the TCRdb copy retains only in-frame clones and omits some. The sample yields about 65,000 clones, about 88% seen once. Sequences were obtained from peripheral blood. Source of these receptors: a man aged 60 to 69 with acute or convalescent COVID-19. The CDR3 runs from the conserved cysteine through the conserved F or W. D genes are given only for firm matches. Size is omitted from some rows. Given values are once, few, many or a class for expanded clones.

D | length | J | size | V | CDR3 | DNA
NA | 13 | TRBJ2-5 | NA | TRBV6-5 | CASFRGFRETQYF | TGTGCCAGCTTCAGGGGTTTTCGAGAGACCCAGTACTTC
TRBD1 | 15 | TRBJ2-7 | NA | TRBV25-1 | CASSEPGDRGPQQYF | TGTGCCAGCAGTGAACCTGGGGACAGGGGGCCTCAGCAGTACTTC
NA | 15 | TRBJ1-1 | NA | TRBV5-1 | CASSLITGTDTEAFF | TGCGCCAGCAGCTTAATTACAGGGACCGACACTGAAGCTTTCTTT
NA | 13 | TRBJ1-4 | NA | TRBV4-2 | CASSQARDGKLFF | TGTGCCAGCAGCCAAGCCCGAGACGGGAAACTGTTTTTT
NA | 14 | TRBJ1-5 | NA | TRBV5-6 | CASSLYGENQPQHF | TGTGCCAGCAGCTTGTACGGAGAGAATCAGCCCCAGCATTTT
NA | 14 | TRBJ1-1 | NA | TRBV29-1 | CSTPGTVMNTEAFF | TGCAGTACTCCCGGAACAGTCATGAACACTGAAGCTTTCTTT
NA | 13 | TRBJ1-1 | NA | TRBV2 | CASRAPRGTEAFF | TGTGCCAGCAGGGCCCCGAGAGGGACTGAAGCTTTCTTT
TRBD1 | 14 | TRBJ2-7 | NA | TRBV3-1/TRBV3-2 | CASSRDRGASEQYF | TGTGCCAGCAGCCGGGACAGAGGGGCGTCCGAGCAGTACTTC
TRBD1 | 12 | TRBJ1-1 | NA | TRBV24-1 | CASSDRGGVAFF | TGTGCCTCCTCGGACAGGGGGGGGGTAGCTTTCTTT
TRBD2 | 17 | TRBJ2-7 | once | TRBV11-2 | CASSLTPRLAGGYEQYF | TGTGCCAGCAGCTTAACCCCCAGATTAGCGGGGGGGTACGAGCAGTACTTC
NA | 12 | TRBJ2-1 | NA | TRBV7-2 | CASSPTRLEQFF | TGTGCCAGCAGCCCCACTCGGTTGGAGCAGTTCTTC
NA | 11 | TRBJ2-5 | once | TRBV12-3/TRBV12-4 | CASSSGETQYF | TGTGCCAGCAGCTCCGGAGAGACCCAGTACTTC
TRBD1 | 13 | TRBJ1-4 | NA | TRBV18 | CASSQDREEKLFF | TGTGCCAGCTCACAGGACAGGGAAGAAAAACTGTTTTTT
NA | 14 | TRBJ1-5 | NA | TRBV5-3 | CARSFRGFFQPQHF | TGTGCCAGAAGCTTCCGGGGATTTTTTCAGCCCCAGCATTTT
NA | 17 | TRBJ2-6 | NA | TRBV27 | CASSSPDRDSGANVPTF | TGTGCCAGCAGTTCACCAGACAGGGACTCTGGGGCCAACGTCCCGACTTTC
TRBD1 | 15 | TRBJ2-1 | NA | TRBV5-1 | CASSTDRTSYNEQFF | TGCGCCAGCAGCACGGACAGGACGTCCTACAATGAGCAGTTCTTC
NA | 14 | TRBJ1-1 | once | TRBV5-1 | CASNPTEVNTEAFF | TGCGCCAGCAATCCCACCGAGGTGAACACTGAAGCTTTCTTT
TRBD1 | 14 | TRBJ1-2 | NA | TRBV6-5 | CASSPLGTGYGYTF | TGTGCCAGCAGCCCCTTAGGGACAGGGTATGGCTACACCTTC
NA | 18 | TRBJ2-3 | NA | TRBV24-1 | CATSDWDIGRGSPDTQYF | TGTGCCACCAGTGATTGGGACATTGGGCGGGGGTCCCCAGATACGCAGTATTTT
TRBD1 | 15 | TRBJ1-4 | NA | TRBV5-1 | CASSLRRTGETELFF | TGCGCCAGCAGCCTCAGGCGGACAGGGGAAACGGAACTGTTTTTT
TRBD1 | 13 | TRBJ1-1 | NA | TRBV5-1 | CASSLRQGAEAFF | TGCGCCAGCAGCTTAAGACAGGGGGCTGAAGCTTTCTTT
TRBD1 | 16 | TRBJ2-3 | NA | TRBV5-1 | CASSPQGSRGTDTQYF | TGCGCCAGCAGCCCACAGGGGAGTAGGGGCACAGATACGCAGTATTTT
TRBD2 | 12 | TRBJ2-5 | NA | TRBV5-6 | CASSLGSGVEYF | TGTGCCAGCAGCTTGGGAAGCGGGGTGGAGTACTTC
TRBD1 | 15 | TRBJ1-4 | once | TRBV2 | CASSETGVANEKLFF | TGTGCCAGCAGTGAGACAGGGGTGGCTAATGAAAAACTGTTTTTT
TRBD2 | 14 | TRBJ2-2 | NA | TRBV10-3 | CAISRGLNTGELFF | TGTGCCATCTCGCGGGGGTTGAACACCGGGGAGCTGTTTTTT
TRBD2 | 16 | TRBJ2-7 | once | TRBV7-8 | CASSLVPSGGLSEQYF | TGTGCCAGCAGCTTAGTCCCTAGCGGGGGCCTTAGCGAGCAGTACTTC
TRBD1 | 14 | TRBJ1-6 | NA | TRBV12-5 | CASGLWDSESPLHF | TGTGCTAGTGGTTTGTGGGACAGTGAATCACCCCTCCACTTT
NA | 13 | TRBJ2-3 | NA | TRBV19 | CASSPTGQNTQYF | TGTGCCAGTAGCCCAACAGGACAAAATACGCAGTATTTT
NA | 15 | TRBJ1-6 | NA | TRBV3-1/TRBV3-2 | CASSQGSIYNSPLHF | TGTGCCAGCAGCCAGGGCTCGATCTATAATTCACCCCTCCACTTT
TRBD1 | 15 | TRBJ2-3 | NA | TRBV6-5 | CASSPGQGLGDTQYF | TGTGCCAGCAGCCCGGGACAGGGGTTAGGAGATACGCAGTATTTT
NA | 13 | TRBJ2-2 | NA | TRBV30 | CAWNRRKDGELFF | TGTGCCTGGAACAGGAGAAAGGACGGGGAGCTGTTTTTT
TRBD1 | 12 | TRBJ2-7 | few | TRBV18 | CASSPGTDEQYF | TGTGCCAGCTCCCCGGGGACAGACGAGCAGTACTTC
NA | 12 | TRBJ2-7 | NA | TRBV29-1 | CSVTKGLYEQYF | TGCAGCGTTACGAAGGGGCTCTACGAGCAGTACTTC
NA | 11 | TRBJ2-3 | NA | TRBV24-1 | CATSLGGTQYF | TGTGCCACCAGTTTAGGGGGTACGCAGTATTTT
NA | 15 | TRBJ2-5 | NA | TRBV18 | CASSPRQRYQETQYF | TGTGCCAGCTCACCACGACAGCGATACCAAGAGACCCAGTACTTC
NA | 15 | TRBJ1-1 | NA | TRBV19 | CASSYYREGRTEAFF | TGTGCCAGTAGCTATTACAGGGAAGGACGCACTGAAGCTTTCTTT
NA | 13 | TRBJ2-3 | NA | TRBV18 | CASSPADTDTQYF | TGTGCCAGCTCACCAGCAGACACAGATACGCAGTATTTT
TRBD1 | 15 | TRBJ1-6 | NA | TRBV10-2 | CASSSTGGNNSPLHF | TGCGCCAGCAGCTCGACAGGGGGCAATAATTCACCCCTCCACTTT
NA | 11 | TRBJ2-3 | NA | TRBV12-5 | CASGRRDTQYF | TGTGCTAGTGGGCGGCGGGATACGCAGTATTTT
TRBD1 | 15 | TRBJ1-6 | NA | TRBV11-2 | CASNTTGRYRSPLHF | TGTGCCAGCAACACGACAGGGAGGTATCGATCACCCCTCCACTTT
TRBD1 | 14 | TRBJ1-2 | NA | TRBV18 | CASSPGGQPYGYTF | TGTGCCAGCTCACCGGGGGGACAGCCCTATGGCTACACCTTC
NA | 14 | TRBJ1-2 | many | TRBV11-2 | CASSFQSSGRGYTF | TGTGCCAGCAGCTTCCAGTCTTCAGGCAGGGGCTACACCTTC
NA | 11 | TRBJ1-1 | NA | TRBV7-9 | CASSPGTEAFF | TGTGCCAGCAGCCCCGGGACTGAAGCTTTCTTT
TRBD1 | 15 | TRBJ2-3 | NA | TRBV7-9 | CASSSWTGSTDTQYF | TGTGCCAGCAGCTCTTGGACAGGAAGCACAGATACGCAGTATTTT
NA | 16 | TRBJ1-2 | once | TRBV5-3 | CARSLARAIPNYGYTF | TGTGCCAGAAGCTTGGCGCGGGCCATCCCTAACTATGGCTACACCTTC
NA | 16 | TRBJ1-2 | NA | TRBV18 | CASSPDSRLTYYGYTF | TGTGCCAGCTCACCTGACAGCCGATTGACCTACTATGGCTACACCTTC
NA | 12 | TRBJ1-1 | NA | TRBV7-9 | CASSPSYLAAFF | TGTGCCAGCAGTCCGTCGTACCTGGCAGCTTTCTTT
NA | 15 | TRBJ2-7 | NA | TRBV6-4 | CASSESPQGIYEQYF | TGTGCCAGCAGTGAATCCCCACAGGGCATCTACGAGCAGTACTTC
TRBD1 | 15 | TRBJ2-7 | NA | TRBV5-1 | CASSPQNRGPGEQYF | TGCGCCAGCAGCCCGCAAAACAGGGGGCCTGGGGAGCAGTACTTC
TRBD1 | 14 | TRBJ1-5 | NA | TRBV29-1 | CSVAVGDRVQPQHF | TGCAGCGTCGCCGTAGGGGACAGGGTCCAGCCCCAGCATTTT
TRBD2 | 15 | TRBJ2-2 | NA | TRBV10-1 | CASTSGGVGTGELFF | TGCGCCAGCACTAGCGGGGGGGTCGGCACCGGGGAGCTGTTTTTT
NA | 13 | TRBJ1-5 | once | TRBV7-2 | CASSLDAGQPQHF | TGTGCCAGCAGCTTAGATGCAGGTCAGCCCCAGCATTTT
NA | 14 | TRBJ1-5 | NA | TRBV4-1 | CASSQREGNQPQHF | TGCGCCAGCAGCCAACGGGAGGGCAATCAGCCCCAGCATTTT
NA | 16 | TRBJ1-5 | NA | TRBV19 | CASSIGVKGPNQPQHF | TGTGCCAGTAGTATAGGGGTTAAGGGGCCCAATCAGCCCCAGCATTTT
NA | 18 | TRBJ1-2 | NA | TRBV4-2 | CASSQATGQIIRSYGYTF | TGTGCCAGCAGCCAAGCCACGGGACAAATCATCCGGAGCTACGGCTACACCTTC